This T cell receptor (beta chain) was sequenced in a study of T cells in women clearing cervical HPV infection. All donors had a single incident cervical HPV16 infection, not prevalent. This table comes from immunoSEQ multiplex PCR, and its TCRdb copy is limited to in-frame clones, with some not included. The record lists 15,000 to 20,000 clones, of which the ten most abundant hold under 12%. About this clone: Read coverage stops 3 residues before the CDR3 terminus; the germline J gene supplies the remainder.

This CDR3 is built from 11 residues. Looked up from germline, CDR1 is GTSNPN and CDR2 is SVGIG (reference sequence). The chain carries TRBV30 and TRBJ1-1, with D maybe TRBD1 (6 bases). Sequenced: blood buffy coat. This sequence originates from a woman between 18 and 75 years old with a cervical HPV16 infection that either progressed to CIN3+ or cleared (not recorded which). The CDR3 bases that were read are TGTGCCTGGAACGACAGGTCAAAA. Translated, it gives CAWNDRSK. The entire CDR3 protein is CAWNDRSKAFF.